These 28 T cell receptor beta chains were all obtained from the same sample, sequenced in a study of T cell clones after liver transplantation. Some clones are missing from TCRdb's copy, which holds only in-frame ones; the method was immunoSEQ multiplex PCR. Of fewer than 10,000 clones in the sample, approximately 72% were seen once. The sequencing here drew on CD8+ T cells from blood, taken at the approximately 15-month timepoint. Source of these receptors: a human patient who received a liver transplant. Some T cells may be supplied by the graft donor.

This chain links TRBV19 with TRBJ1-1; D is uncertain. V gave up 6 bases and J gave up 3 bases, with 14 bases separating them. Germline loops: CDR1 LNHDA, CDR2 SQIVND (reference sequence). CDR3 length equals 14 residues. The CDR3: CASSSLGSDTEAFF. The CDR3 DNA reads as TGTGCCAGTAGCTCCTTAGGGTCGGACACTGAAGCTTTCTTT.

The J gene is TRBJ1-5, the V gene TRBV6-5, with D tentatively TRBD1 (6 bases). V was cut by 6 bases and J by 0 bases, with 9 bases left in between. The CDR3 runs to 14 residues. In germline, CDR1 is MNHEY, CDR2 SVGAGI. The CDR3 protein is CASRRGNSNQPQHF. CDR3 nucleotide sequence: TGTGCCAGCAGGAGGGGGAATAGCAATCAGCCCCAGCATTTT.

The sample holds a few counts of this clone. The CDR3 bases are TGTGCCAGCAGTTATGTGTTAGGGACTGAAGCTTTCTTT. This translates into CASSYVLGTEAFF. The chain couples TRBV2 to TRBJ1-1; no clear D. The CDR3 loop spans 13 amino acids. V lost 5 bases, J lost 5 bases, and 12 bases lay in between. Germline CDR1 and CDR2: SNHLY and FYNNEI.

In this sample, this clone turned up a few times. The chain employs TRBV7-2 and TRBJ1-2, with 8 bases matching TRBD1. V dropped 6 bases and J dropped 2; count of bases not matched to a gene: 8. The CDR3 sequence is 15 residues long. Germline V gives CDR1 SGHTA, CDR2 FQGNSA. CDR3 region: CASSLRGTGNYGYTF. CDR3 DNA sequence: TGTGCCAGCAGTTTAAGAGGGACAGGCAACTATGGCTACACCTTC.

The chain carries TRBV7-8 and TRBJ2-7, with 10 bases matching TRBD1. The germline V gene has CDR1 SGHVS and CDR2 FQNEAQ. CDR3 length equals 16 residues. The J segment lost 6 bases and the V segment lost 3 bases, leaving 11 bases of the junction unmatched. CDR3 in amino acids: CASSLAGTGVLGEQYF. The CDR3 region has the DNA TGTGCCAGCAGCTTGGCCGGGACAGGGGTTTTAGGCGAGCAGTACTTC. Looking up the rest from reference TRBV7-8 and TRBJ2-7 gives the full variable domain: GAGVSQSPRYKVAKRGQDVALRCDPISGHVSLFWYQQALGQGPEFLTYFQNEAQLDKSGLPSDRFFAERPEGSVSTLKIQRTQQEDSAVYLCASSLAGTGVLGEQYFGPGTRLTVT.

The rearrangement joins TRBV29-1 to TRBJ2-1, with a tentative D call TRBD2 (6 bases). V was trimmed by 7 bases and J by 0 bases, leaving 22 bases between them. Germline-derived CDR1 and CDR2 are SQVTM and ANQGSEA. This CDR3 is 17 amino acids long. CDR3 region: CSGVLLAGLSSYNEQFF. The DNA for the CDR3 is TGCAGCGGGGTACTTTTGGCGGGACTCAGCTCCTACAATGAGCAGTTCTTC.

The count of this clone is one. The V call is TRBV6-6, the J call TRBJ1-2; D gene ambiguous. Germline CDR1 reads MNHNY; CDR2 reads SVGAGI (reference sequence). CDR3 size: 15 residues. Trimming removed 2 bases from V and 2 bases from J, with 12 bases in between. This CDR3 is CASSYNRLGNYGYTF. The CDR3 DNA is TGTGCCAGCAGTTACAATAGGTTGGGCAACTATGGCTACACCTTC.

By share, this clone ranks as medium-sized. The chain uses TRBV6-5 and TRBJ2-7, with 7 bases aligning to TRBD1. CDR3 size: 13 residues. The V gene's germline CDR1 is MNHEY and CDR2 SVGAGI. J was trimmed by 4 bases and V by 0 bases; bases with no gene match: 0. The CDR3 sequence is CASSYSQGYEQYV. For the CDR3, the DNA is TGTGCCAGCAGTTACTCACAGGGGTACGAGCAGTACGTC.

J is TRBJ2-3 and V is TRBV18; 11 bases fit TRBD2. Germline CDR1 and CDR2: KGHSH and LQKENI. V dropped 6 bases and J dropped 2; count of bases not matched to a gene: 13. The length of the CDR3 is 18 residues. The CDR3 is CASSRPGTSGDNTDTQYF. The CDR3 region has the DNA TGTGCCAGCTCCCGCCCCGGGACTAGCGGAGACAACACAGATACGCAGTATTTT.

The gene calls are TRBV6-1 and TRBJ1-5; TRBD1 might be the D (6 bases). Germline lookup yields CDR1 MNHNS and CDR2 SASEGT. CDR3 length equals 14 residues. Trimming took off 8 bases at V and 3 bases at J, with 14 bases between the two ends. Here the CDR3 reads CASGGGGDNQPQHF. The CDR3 nucleotides are TGTGCCAGCGGAGGAGGGGGGGACAATCAGCCCCAGCATTTT.

The chain is built from TRBV7-2 and TRBJ1-2; possibly TRBD1 for D (6 bases). V was shortened by 4 bases and J by 8 bases, with 14 bases between the two germline ends. CDR1 and CDR2 (germline): SGHTA, FQGNSA. The CDR3 totals 13 residues. The CDR3 loop is CASSSDHRAGYTF. CDR3 DNA: TGTGCCAGCAGCTCAGATCACAGGGCAGGCTACACCTTC.

This clone was observed a handful of times. V usage is TRBV11-2 and J usage is TRBJ2-1; possibly TRBD1 for D (6 bases). The V and J ends lost 6 bases and 4 bases respectively, with 19 bases between them. The CDR3 has 16 amino acids. The V gene's germline CDR1 is SGHAT and CDR2 FQNNGV. The CDR3 region has the DNA TGTGCCAGCAGACCGAACACAGGGAAAACTTACAATGAGCAGTTCTTC. It translates to CASRPNTGKTYNEQFF.

J is TRBJ1-4 and V is TRBV9; weak D call: TRBD1 (5 bases). The length of the CDR3 is 15 residues. V was cut by 1 base and J by 4 bases, with 11 bases left in between. Germline V lookup: CDR1 SGDLS, CDR2 YYNGEE. Written as DNA, the CDR3 is TGTGCCAGCAGCGTAACGGGACTCGTTAATGAAAAACTGTTTTTT. Its translation is CASSVTGLVNEKLFF. The whole variable domain, remainder taken from reference TRBV9 and TRBJ1-4, is DSGVTQTPKHLITATGQRVTLRCSPRSGDLSVYWYQQSLDQGLQFLIQYYNGEERAKGNILERFSAQQFPDLHSELNLSSLELGDSALYFCASSVTGLVNEKLFFGSGTQLSVL.

V gene TRBV12-2 combines with J gene TRBJ2-7; TRBD2, the table's D call, was not compared with the DNA. TRBV12-2 is designated a pseudogene. CDR3 length: 15 residues. The CDR3 nucleotides are TGTGCAAGTCGCTTAGGGCCGGGGTCCACCTACGAGCAGTACGTC. This gives the protein CASRLGPGSTYEQYV.

CDR3 nucleotides: TGCAGCGTTGAGCCTTTCGGACGGGGGAACACCGGGGAGCTGTTTTTT. Its protein product is CSVEPFGRGNTGELFF. The V gene is TRBV29-1, the J gene TRBJ2-2; D possibly corresponds to TRBD2 (5 bases). This CDR3 region has 16 residues. Germline V gene sequence: CDR1 SQVTM, CDR2 ANQGSEA. V was cut by 3 bases and J by 1 base, with 15 bases left in between.

This clone is medium-sized (0.01 to 0.1%) by share. V and J are TRBV28 and TRBJ1-6; D uncertain. The CDR3 covers 16 residues. The V gene lost 1 base and the J gene lost 0 bases, with 7 bases spanning the gap. Germline V gives CDR1 MDHEN, CDR2 SYDVKM. CDR3 in DNA: TGTGCCAGCAGTTTATTCCCCATCTCCTATAATTCACCCCTCCACTTT. It specifies CASSLFPISYNSPLHF. Supplemented by reference TRBV28 and TRBJ1-6, the full variable domain reads DVKVTQSSRYLVKRTGEKVFLECVQDMDHENMFWYRQDPGLGLRLIYFSYDVKMKEKGDIPEGYSVSREKKERFSLILESASTNQTSMYLCASSLFPISYNSPLHFGNGTRLTVT.

On this clone: A much larger clone differs from this one at a single base, so this may be a read error. This chain links TRBV11-3 with TRBJ2-7; TRBD1 or TRBD2 may be the D gene (5 bases each). Trimming shortened V by 0 bases and J by 4 bases, and 10 bases separated the two germline ends. CDR3 length equals 14 residues. Germline V gene data show CDR1 as SGHNT and CDR2 as YENEEA. This chain's CDR3 is CASSLEGVGYEQYF. As DNA, the CDR3 is TGTGCCAGCAGCTTAGAGGGGGTCGGTTACGAGCAGTACTTC.

This clone appeared a few times. V gene TRBV10-1 combines with J gene TRBJ2-3; D possibly uses TRBD1 or TRBD2 (6 bases each). Trimming left V 1 base short and J 2 bases short, with 16 bases between. Germline values: CDR1 WNHNN, CDR2 SYGVQD (reference sequence). This CDR3 contains 17 residues. The CDR3 loop reads CASSELGHGLFTDTQYF. DNA of the CDR3: TGCGCCAGCAGTGAGTTGGGACACGGACTATTCACAGATACGCAGTATTTT.

J is TRBJ2-2 and V is TRBV30; 9 nucleotides align to TRBD1. This CDR3 has 15 amino acids. V lost 5 bases, J lost 4 bases, and 8 bases stayed unmatched. CDR1 GTSNPN and CDR2 SVGIG come from the germline V gene (reference sequence). The CDR3 bases are TGTGCCTGGGAGCCGGGACAGGGAACCACCGGGGAGCTGTTTTTT. Encoded protein: CAWEPGQGTTGELFF. Variable domain in full (rest from reference TRBV30 and TRBJ2-2): SQTIHQWPATLVQPVGSPLSLECTVEGTSNPNLYWYRQAAGRGLQLLFYSVGIGQISSEVPQNLSASRPQDRQFILSSKKLLLSDSGFYLCAWEPGQGTTGELFFGEGSRLTVL.

There are a few counts of this clone. The V and J genes are TRBV28 and TRBJ1-3, with unresolved D. V was pared by 1 base and J by 4 bases, with 5 bases between. Looked up from germline, CDR1 is MDHEN and CDR2 is SYDVKM. The CDR3 spans 13 residues. The CDR3 nucleotides are TGTGCCAGCAGTTTATTACAGGGAAACACCATATATTTT. Translated, it gives CASSLLQGNTIYF.

The chain links TRBV7-2 to TRBJ2-5, with D possibly being TRBD2 (5 bases). Trimming cost V 3 bases and J 5 bases, with 16 bases left between them. The CDR3 runs to 15 residues. CDR1 SGHTA and CDR2 FQGNSA come from the germline V gene. The CDR3 sequence is CASSLDPGSWETQYF. CDR3 in DNA: TGTGCCAGCAGCTTGGATCCGGGGAGCTGGGAGACCCAGTACTTC.

This clone turned up a few times. The chain joins TRBV27 to TRBJ2-1; possibly TRBD1 or TRBD2 for D (5 bases each). Germline V CDR1 and CDR2: MNHEY, SMNVEV (reference sequence). This CDR3 comprises 15 residues. V was trimmed by 5 bases and J by 6 bases, leaving 17 bases between them. CDR3 sequence: CASSTFSGGINEQFF. In DNA form, the CDR3 reads TGTGCCAGCAGTACCTTCAGTGGGGGTATCAATGAGCAGTTCTTC.

V is TRBV6-6 and J is TRBJ2-7, with 7 bases identical to TRBD2. J gave up 4 bases and V 6 bases, and 6 bases lay outside the gene matches. This CDR3 is built from 13 residues. Germline-derived CDR1 and CDR2 are MNHNY and SVGAGI (reference sequence). CDR3 protein: CASRTGTTYEQYV. CDR3 sequence (DNA): TGTGCCAGCAGGACCGGGACTACTTACGAGCAGTACGTC.

The chain carries TRBV28 and TRBJ1-2, with D possibly being TRBD1 (5 bases). From germline, CDR1 is MDHEN and CDR2 SYDVKM. The germline V and J ends were trimmed by 5 bases and 5 bases, with 15 bases remaining between them. The CDR3 runs to 14 residues. CDR3 region: CASSLSSGAYGYTF. The DNA for the CDR3 is TGTGCCAGCAGTCTCAGTTCTGGGGCGTATGGCTACACCTTC.

The chain combines TRBV27 with TRBJ1-5; possibly TRBD1 for D (6 bases). CDR1 is MNHEY and CDR2 is SMNVEV in the germline V gene (reference sequence). The CDR3 contains 16 residues. V was pared by 6 bases and J by 0 bases, with 15 bases between. The CDR3 protein is CASRPSTGNSNQPQHF. The DNA for the CDR3 is TGTGCCAGCAGGCCTTCAACAGGGAATAGCAATCAGCCCCAGCATTTT.

This clone was seen just once. The chain has TRBV19 and TRBJ1-5; TRBD1 is a possible D gene (6 bases). CDR3 length equals 13 residues. The V gene lost 8 bases and the J gene lost 6 bases, with 14 bases spanning the gap. Germline CDR1 and CDR2: LNHDA and SQIVND (reference sequence). CDR3 protein: CASSVQGVQPQHF. As DNA, the CDR3 is TGTGCCAGTTCTGTACAGGGTGTTCAGCCCCAGCATTTT.

This clone was seen more than once but under ten times. This sequence joins TRBV19 and TRBJ2-4; D could derive from TRBD1 or TRBD2 (5 bases each). Trimming removed 8 bases at V and 5 bases at J, with 19 bases between. The CDR3 spans 15 residues. Germline V CDR1 and CDR2: LNHDA, SQIVND (reference sequence). The CDR3 spells CASANEGRQENIQYF. The CDR3 DNA sequence: TGTGCCAGTGCGAACGAGGGGCGCCAGGAAAACATTCAGTACTTC.

V usage is TRBV30 and J usage is TRBJ2-5, with D uncertain. The V gene's germline CDR1 is GTSNPN and CDR2 SVGIG (reference sequence). This CDR3 is 10 amino acids long. The V end lost 3 bases, the J end lost 5 bases, and 4 bases lay between the germline ends. CDR3 residues: CAWREETQYF. For the CDR3, the DNA is TGTGCCTGGAGGGAGGAGACCCAGTACTTC.